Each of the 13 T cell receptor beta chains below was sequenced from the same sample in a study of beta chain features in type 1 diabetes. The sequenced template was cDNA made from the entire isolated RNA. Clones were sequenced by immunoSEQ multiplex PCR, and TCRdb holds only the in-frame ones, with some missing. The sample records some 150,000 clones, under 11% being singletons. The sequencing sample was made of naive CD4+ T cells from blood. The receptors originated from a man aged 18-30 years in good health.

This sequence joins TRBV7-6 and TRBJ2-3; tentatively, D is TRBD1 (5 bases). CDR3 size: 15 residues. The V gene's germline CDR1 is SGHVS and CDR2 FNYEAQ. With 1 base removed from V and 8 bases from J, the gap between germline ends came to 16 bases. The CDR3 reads CASSLGQGNDGTQYF. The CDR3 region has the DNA TGTGCCAGCAGCTTAGGCCAGGGAAACGACGGTACGCAGTATTTT.

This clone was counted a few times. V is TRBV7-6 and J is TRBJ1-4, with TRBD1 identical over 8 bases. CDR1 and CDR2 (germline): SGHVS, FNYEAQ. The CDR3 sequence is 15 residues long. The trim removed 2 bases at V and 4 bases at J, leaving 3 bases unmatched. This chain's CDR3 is CASSLWTGNNEKLFF. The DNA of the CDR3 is TGTGCCAGCAGCTTATGGACAGGGAATAATGAAAAACTGTTTTTT.

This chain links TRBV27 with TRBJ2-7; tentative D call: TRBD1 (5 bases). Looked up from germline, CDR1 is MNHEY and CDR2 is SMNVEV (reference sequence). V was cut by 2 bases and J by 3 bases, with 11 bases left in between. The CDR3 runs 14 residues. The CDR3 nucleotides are TGTGCCAGCAGTTTAGAGCCAGGGAACTACGAGCAGTACTTC. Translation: CASSLEPGNYEQYF.

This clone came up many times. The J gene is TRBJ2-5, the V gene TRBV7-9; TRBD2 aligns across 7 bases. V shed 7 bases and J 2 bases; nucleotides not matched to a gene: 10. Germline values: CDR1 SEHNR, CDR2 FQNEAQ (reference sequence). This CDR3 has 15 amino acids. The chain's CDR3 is CASNGPGTTQETQYF. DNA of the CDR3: TGTGCCAGCAACGGACCCGGGACTACTCAAGAGACCCAGTACTTC.

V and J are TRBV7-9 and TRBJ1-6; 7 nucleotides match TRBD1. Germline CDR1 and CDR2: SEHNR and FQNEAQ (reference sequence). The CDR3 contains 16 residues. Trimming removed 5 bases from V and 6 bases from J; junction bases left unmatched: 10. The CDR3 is CASSPDRVRFNSPLHF. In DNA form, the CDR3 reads TGTGCCAGCAGCCCCGACAGGGTGAGATTTAATTCACCCCTCCACTTT.

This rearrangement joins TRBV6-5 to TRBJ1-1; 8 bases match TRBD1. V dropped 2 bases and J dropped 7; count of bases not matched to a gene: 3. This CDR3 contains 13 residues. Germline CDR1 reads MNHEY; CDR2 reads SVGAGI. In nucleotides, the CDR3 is TGTGCCAGCAGTTACGGGGACAGGCTTGAAGCTTTCTTT. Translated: CASSYGDRLEAFF.

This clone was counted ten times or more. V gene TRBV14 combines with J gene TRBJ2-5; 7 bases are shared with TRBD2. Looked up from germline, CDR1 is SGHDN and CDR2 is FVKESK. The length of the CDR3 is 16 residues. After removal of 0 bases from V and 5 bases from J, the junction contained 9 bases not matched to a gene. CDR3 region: CASSQDPLAALETQYF. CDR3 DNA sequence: TGTGCCAGCAGCCAAGATCCCCTAGCGGCCTTGGAGACCCAGTACTTC.

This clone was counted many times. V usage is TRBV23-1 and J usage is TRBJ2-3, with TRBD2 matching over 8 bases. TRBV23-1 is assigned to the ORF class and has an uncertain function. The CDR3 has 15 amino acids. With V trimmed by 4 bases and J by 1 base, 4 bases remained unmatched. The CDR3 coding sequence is TGCGCCAGCAGTCCACGGGGGGGCTGCACAGATACGCAGTATTTT. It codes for CASSPRGGCTDTQYF.

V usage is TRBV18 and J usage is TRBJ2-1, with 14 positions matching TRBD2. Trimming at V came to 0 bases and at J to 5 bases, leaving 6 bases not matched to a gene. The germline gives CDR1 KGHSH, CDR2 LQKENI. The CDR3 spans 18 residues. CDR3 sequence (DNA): TGTGCCAGCTCACCACCTCCCGGGACTAGCGGGGGTAACAATGAGCAGTTCTTC. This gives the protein CASSPPPGTSGGNNEQFF.

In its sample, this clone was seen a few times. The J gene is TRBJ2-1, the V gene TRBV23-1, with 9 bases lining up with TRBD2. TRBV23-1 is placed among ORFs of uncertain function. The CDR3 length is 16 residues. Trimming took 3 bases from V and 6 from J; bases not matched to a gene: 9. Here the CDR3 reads CASSHPEAGGINEQFF. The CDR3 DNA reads TGCGCCAGCAGTCACCCAGAAGCGGGGGGAATCAATGAGCAGTTCTTC.

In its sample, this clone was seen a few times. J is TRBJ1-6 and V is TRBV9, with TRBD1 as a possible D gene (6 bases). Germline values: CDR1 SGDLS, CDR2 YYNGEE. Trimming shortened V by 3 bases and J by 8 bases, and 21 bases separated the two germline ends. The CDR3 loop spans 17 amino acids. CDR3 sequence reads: CASSGSPGTTPDSPLHF. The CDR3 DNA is TGTGCCAGCAGCGGGAGTCCCGGGACAACACCAGATTCACCCCTCCACTTT.

CDR3 residues: CASSEGGTNEKLFF. For the CDR3, the DNA is TGTGCCAGCAGTGAAGGAGGGACTAATGAAAAACTGTTTTTT. This sequence joins TRBV2 and TRBJ1-4; D is unresolved. V lost 1 base, J lost 2 bases, and 5 bases lay in between. CDR1 and CDR2 from the germline V gene are SNHLY and FYNNEI. This CDR3 contains 14 residues.

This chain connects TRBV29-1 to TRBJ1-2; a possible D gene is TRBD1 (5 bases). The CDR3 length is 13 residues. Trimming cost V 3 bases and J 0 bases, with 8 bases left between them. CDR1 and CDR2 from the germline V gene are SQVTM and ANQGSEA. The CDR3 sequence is CSVDRVTNYGYTF. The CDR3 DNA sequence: TGCAGCGTTGACAGGGTAACTAACTATGGCTACACCTTC.